This T cell receptor beta chain was recovered during a study of blood T cell repertoires in COVID-19 (dated by TCRdb to the early 2020s). In terms of the full investigation: Samples covering the acute and convalescent phases of COVID-19 were provided by collaborators in the United States, Italy and Spain. The sample metadata nearly always contained a de-identified subject ID, COVID-19 status, age in years and sex. The dataset comprised deeply sampled blood TCRbeta repertoires from subjects exposed to, actively infected with, or recovered from COVID-19. The repertoires were released in a freely available public database meant as a resource for research on the immune response to SARS-CoV-2. The samples were drawn from the first 160 participants of the ongoing ImmuneRACE study and from under 1,500 subjects provided by 6 global collaborators. Where HLA class I and class II types were available, the types were taken from metadata supplied by the sample provider, not from assay-based typing. The material from the prospective study consisted of cDNA or gDNA derived from T cells, B-cell-depleted T cells, or PBMCs. Results and caveats for the whole study, not just this receptor: The quantity of clinical and demographic metadata differed by source and by participant and was supplied without curation.

Its CDR3 holds 14 amino acids, cysteine through phenylalanine. Only CDR3 DNA remains: 42 bases, in frame from the first base. CDR1 and CDR2, per the germline V gene (reference sequence), are GTSNPN and SVGIG. The V and J ends are trimmed by 0 bases and 7 bases, leaving 13 bases between them. TCRbeta CDR3 regions were amplified from genomic DNA by means of the immunoSEQ Assay, a bias-controlled multiplex PCR. In the paper's pipeline: The number of nucleated cells in each sample was estimated from the amplification of reference gene primers within the assay. Sequence reads were collapsed and filtered to measure the absolute abundance of every unique TCRbeta CDR3 rearrangement. For each sample, productive Simpson clonality was calculated as the square root of Simpson's diversity index across productive rearrangements. The immuneACCESS repertoire file appears here via TCRdb, limited to in-frame rearrangements. These files lack a portion of the clones; in checked studies, under half of the deficit traces to unresolved V genes, and the cause of the others is not known. V and J calls and clone size are those listed in that table; D and trimming were worked out from the DNA. This sample has fewer than 500,000 clones in its table, and roughly four fifths of those were observed once. In total, the top ten clones hold under 1.2% of the sample.

The collaborating institutions used their own protocols to collect whole blood in K2EDTA tubes. For TCRbeta analysis, collaborator samples were shipped as frozen whole blood, as isolated PBMCs, or as DNA extracted from either sample type. In the case of this clone: Its antigen remains unidentified. The sample holds no much larger clone one base away, and base qualities are not on file.

The TCR comes from a human donor with acute or convalescent COVID-19. The donor label of this sample is uncertain. Material: peripheral blood. The chain is made from TRBV30 and TRBJ1-3; tentative D gene TRBD1, with 5 bases matching. The CDR3 protein sequence reads: CAWSVGSGVNTIYF. The DNA sequence is given as TGTGCCTGGAGTGTAGGGTCGGGGGTGAACACCATATATTTT.